The rows below give T cell receptor beta chains drawn from one sample of a study of T cell responses to AZD1222 COVID-19 vaccine. This table comes from immunoSEQ multiplex PCR, and its TCRdb copy is limited to in-frame clones, with some not included. The sample has about 110,000 clones, about 90% seen once. Sequenced material: peripheral blood, taken on day 0 of AZD1222 vaccination. The source of these receptors is an adult in good health. Both conserved end residues are part of each CDR3. Fields, in order: V gene, CDR3 length, clone size, D gene, J gene, CDR3 DNA, CDR3 protein. D genes are given only for firm matches. Clone size is given for some rows only: seen once, a few or many times, or a class if the clone is expanded.

TRBV11-3	17	NA	NA	TRBJ2-3	TGTGCCAGCCGAACCACCTCCTGGGGGAATCGCACAGATACGCAGTATTTT	CASRTTSWGNRTDTQYF
TRBV19	15	few	NA	TRBJ1-5	TGTGCCAGCTTACGTTCAGGACATAGCAATCAGCCCCAGCATTTT	CASLRSGHSNQPQHF
TRBV29-1	15	NA	TRBD1	TRBJ1-1	TGCAGCGTTTTCGACCCGCCCAGGGGGGGCACTGAAGCTTTCTTT	CSVFDPPRGGTEAFF
TRBV19	14	NA	NA	TRBJ1-1	TGTGCCAGTAGTCGGATACAGGGTAGGACTGAAGCTTTCTTT	CASSRIQGRTEAFF
TRBV13	15	NA	NA	TRBJ1-1	TGTGCCAGCAGTACCACCCCAGGGAGGAGGACTGAAGCTTTCTTT	CASSTTPGRRTEAFF
TRBV28	15	NA	NA	TRBJ1-3	TGTGCCAGCAGTTATCAGGAGCCTTCTGGAAACACCATATATTTT	CASSYQEPSGNTIYF
TRBV7-9	13	once	NA	TRBJ2-3	TGTGCCAGCAGCCCCCAGGCGGGTAATACGCAGTATTTT	CASSPQAGNTQYF
TRBV7-7	13	NA	NA	TRBJ1-1	TGTGCCAGCAGCTTGAGAGGGGACACTGAAGCTTTCTTT	CASSLRGDTEAFF
TRBV27	15	NA	TRBD2	TRBJ2-1	TGTGCCAGCACCGTCGGGGGGGGCTTTTACAATGAGCAGTTCTTC	CASTVGGGFYNEQFF
TRBV24-1	15	NA	TRBD1	TRBJ2-1	TGTGCCACCAGTGACGACGGGACAGCTAACAATGAGCAGTTCTTC	CATSDDGTANNEQFF
TRBV28	14	NA	NA	TRBJ1-2	TGTGCCAGCAGCCGCGGACAAGGGTCTTATGGCTACACCTTC	CASSRGQGSYGYTF
TRBV18	18	few	NA	TRBJ1-1	TGTGCCAGCTCACCAACTCCTTTACGGGCGGAAAGGGACACTGAAGCTTTCTTT	CASSPTPLRAERDTEAFF
TRBV19	12	NA	NA	TRBJ1-2	TGTGCCAGTAGTACTTCACCCTATGGCTACACCTTC	CASSTSPYGYTF
TRBV6-5	16	NA	TRBD1	TRBJ1-3	TGTGCCAGCAGTTACACTTGGACAGGGAAAGGAAACACCATATATTTT	CASSYTWTGKGNTIYF
TRBV12-3/TRBV12-4	11	NA	NA	TRBJ1-6	TGTGCCAGCAGTCGTGGGTCACCCCTCCACTTT	CASSRGSPLHF
TRBV7-9	13	once	NA	TRBJ1-2	TGTGCCAGCAGCCCCCGGGAGGATAATGGCTACACCTTC	CASSPREDNGYTF
TRBV5-1	13	NA	NA	TRBJ2-1	TGCGCCAGCAGCTTGTGGGCGGTCAAGGTGCAGTTCTTC	CASSLWAVKVQFF
TRBV7-3	17	NA	NA	TRBJ2-3	TGTGCCAGCAGCTTAATCTCTCTTCGAGGGGGGGCCGGTACGCAGTATTTT	CASSLISLRGGAGTQYF
TRBV27	14	NA	NA	TRBJ2-1	TGTGCCAGCAGTCTACATAGCTCCTACAATGAGCAGTTCTTC	CASSLHSSYNEQFF
TRBV21-1	11	NA	NA	TRBJ2-7	TGTGCCCGTAAAGGCTCCTACGAGCAGTACTTC	CARKGSYEQYF
TRBV7-9	12	NA	NA	TRBJ1-3	TGTGCCAGCGGCTCGGGGTTGAACACCATATATTTT	CASGSGLNTIYF
TRBV29-1	12	NA	TRBD1	TRBJ1-1	TGCAGCGCAAGGGACAGGAACACTGAAGCTTTCTTT	CSARDRNTEAFF
TRBV3-1/TRBV3-2	13	NA	NA	TRBJ2-7	TGTGCCAGCAGCCCTACTAGCCCGCGCGAGCAGTACTTC	CASSPTSPREQYF
TRBV6-5	15	few	NA	TRBJ2-1	TGTGCCAGCAGTTACATGGGGGGGCCGAACAATGAGCAGTTCTTC	CASSYMGGPNNEQFF
TRBV3-1/TRBV3-2	13	NA	NA	TRBJ2-3	TGTGCCAGCAGCGGCCCAGGCACAGATACGCAGTATTTT	CASSGPGTDTQYF
TRBV29-1	14	NA	NA	TRBJ2-7	TGCAGCGTGGCCGGGGCCGACAGCTCCTACGAGCAGTACTTC	CSVAGADSSYEQYF
TRBV5-6	18	NA	TRBD1	TRBJ1-5	TGTGCCAGCAGCTTCTTTTTACCCGACAGGGGGCGGGGGCAGCCCCAGCATTTT	CASSFFLPDRGRGQPQHF
TRBV6-5	14	NA	NA	TRBJ1-5	TGTGCCAGCAGTCGCACTCAAATCAATCAGCCCCAGCATTTT	CASSRTQINQPQHF
TRBV10-3	13	NA	NA	TRBJ1-5	TGTGCCATCAGTGAGTCTGAGTTGCGGCCCCAGCATTTT	CAISESELRPQHF
TRBV28	14	NA	TRBD1	TRBJ1-4	TGTGCCAGCAGTTCAGCAGACAGGGACGAAAAACTGTTTTTT	CASSSADRDEKLFF
TRBV30	12	NA	NA	TRBJ1-3	TGTGCCTGGAGTGTACGTGGAAACACCATATATTTT	CAWSVRGNTIYF
TRBV5-6	17	once	TRBD1	TRBJ2-6	TGTGCCAGCAGCCCCGGGACAGGGGTGTCTGGGGCCAACGTCCTGACTTTC	CASSPGTGVSGANVLTF
TRBV24-1	15	NA	NA	TRBJ2-7	TGTGCCACCAGTGACCCACGAGCGTCCGGCGTGGGGCAGTACTTC	CATSDPRASGVGQYF
TRBV28	16	NA	NA	TRBJ1-2	TGTGCCAGCAGTTCCCGGGGTCTCGGAGGGGGCTATGGCTACACCTTC	CASSSRGLGGGYGYTF
TRBV7-2	15	once	NA	TRBJ1-2	TGTGCCAGCAGCAGGGGGGAGTCCTCCGCCTGGGGCTACACCTTC	CASSRGESSAWGYTF
TRBV7-6	16	NA	NA	TRBJ2-1	TGTGCCAGCAGCCCGTTGTATAGCGGCACCTACAATGAGCAGTTCTTC	CASSPLYSGTYNEQFF
TRBV6-6	15	NA	NA	TRBJ2-2	TGTGCCAGCAGTCCCCTCGGATTCCGCACCGGGGAGCTGTTTTTT	CASSPLGFRTGELFF
TRBV10-1	17	NA	NA	TRBJ2-5	TGCGCCAGCAGTGGCCAGGTCGGACTGAAAGGCCAAGAGACCCAGTACTTC	CASSGQVGLKGQETQYF
TRBV28	14	NA	NA	TRBJ1-1	TGTGCCAGCTCGAAGGGGGGGATGAACACTGAAGCTTTCTTT	CASSKGGMNTEAFF
TRBV13	18	NA	TRBD2	TRBJ2-2	TGTGCCAGCAGCTTAGAGGGACTAGCGGGGGCCTACACCGGGGAGCTGTTTTTT	CASSLEGLAGAYTGELFF
TRBV4-2	14	NA	NA	TRBJ1-4	TGTGCCAGCAGCCAAGACCTCGGAGGGGAAAAACTGTTTTTT	CASSQDLGGEKLFF
TRBV15	13	NA	NA	TRBJ1-1	TGTGCCACCAGCAGAGAGGCAGGAGCTGAAGCTTTCTTT	CATSREAGAEAFF
TRBV30	15	NA	NA	TRBJ1-5	TGTGCCTGGGGGGAGGTCCTGGGCACGGATCAGCCCCAGCATTTT	CAWGEVLGTDQPQHF
TRBV5-1	12	NA	TRBD1	TRBJ1-6	TGCGCCAGCGCGACAGGGAATTCACCCCTCCACTTT	CASATGNSPLHF
TRBV5-1	14	NA	NA	TRBJ1-1	TGCGCCAGCAGCTTTCAGGCTATGAACACTGAAGCTTTCTTT	CASSFQAMNTEAFF